Detailed here is one T cell receptor (beta chain). The target antigen is unknown. This entry is derived from a study of OX40 agonist ivuxolimab in advanced cancers. The junction had 4 bases not matched to a gene; V was cut back by 0 bases and J by 0 bases. The CDR3 has 16 amino acids. CDR1 and CDR2 (germline): SGHRS, YFSETQ. Repertoires were generated with immunoSEQ multiplex PCR, while TCRdb's copy carries only in-frame clones and drops some. The data hold about 82,000 clones, with approximately 86% observed a single time. Study-wide findings and caveats: CD8+ T cells (on average) carried more expanded clones than CD4+ T cells.

The origin of this receptor is an adult with an advanced solid tumor such as melanoma, head and neck, liver or kidney cancer. The genes are TRBV5-1 and TRBJ2-3; 7 bases fit TRBD2. Sample: CD4+ or CD8+ T cells sorted from blood, taken in a trial of the OX40 agonist ivuxolimab. Here the CDR3 reads CASSLDRTSSTDTQYF. The CDR3, as DNA: TGCGCCAGCAGCTTGGATAGGACTAGTAGCACAGATACGCAGTATTTT.